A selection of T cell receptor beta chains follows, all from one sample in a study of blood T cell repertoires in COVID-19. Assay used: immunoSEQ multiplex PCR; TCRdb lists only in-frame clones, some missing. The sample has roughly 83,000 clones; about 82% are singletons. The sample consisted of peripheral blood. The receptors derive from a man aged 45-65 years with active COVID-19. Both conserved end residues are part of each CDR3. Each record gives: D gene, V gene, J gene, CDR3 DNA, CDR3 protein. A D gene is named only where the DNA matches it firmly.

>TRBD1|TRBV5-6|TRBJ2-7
TGTGCCAGCAGCCCGGGACAGGGGGACGGTTACGAGCAGTACTTC
CASSPGQGDGYEQYF
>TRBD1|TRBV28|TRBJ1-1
TGTGCCAGCAGTTCAGGACAGGGATCCACTGAAGCTTTCTTT
CASSSGQGSTEAFF
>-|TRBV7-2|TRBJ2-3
TGTGCCAGCAGCCGCCCTAGAACCCATACGGACACTGATACGCAGTATTTT
CASSRPRTHTDTDTQYF
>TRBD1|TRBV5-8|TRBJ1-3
TGTGCCAGCAGCTTTCACAGGGGACTAGGCAACACCATATATTTT
CASSFHRGLGNTIYF
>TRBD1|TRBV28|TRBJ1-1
TGTGCCAGCAGGACAGGGGGCTCGGAAGCTTTCTTT
CASRTGGSEAFF
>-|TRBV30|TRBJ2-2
TGTGCCTGGACCGGGACACGGATTGACGGGGAGCTGTTTTTT
CAWTGTRIDGELFF
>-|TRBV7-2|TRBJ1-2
TGTGCCAGCAGCTCCTACAACAGCTATGGCTACACCTTC
CASSSYNSYGYTF
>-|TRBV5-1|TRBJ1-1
TGCGCCAGCAGCTTGGTGGCCGATAACACTGAAGCTTTCTTT
CASSLVADNTEAFF
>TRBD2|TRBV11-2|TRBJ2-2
TGTGCCAGCAGTCATCTAGCGGGGATAACGAACACCGGGGAGCTGTTTTTT
CASSHLAGITNTGELFF
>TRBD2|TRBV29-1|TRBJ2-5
TGCAGCGTTGGGGCAACCCGACTAGCTAACACAGAGACCCAGTACTTC
CSVGATRLANTETQYF
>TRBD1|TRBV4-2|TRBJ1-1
TGTGCCAGCAGCCAGACGACAGGGGCGGGCTTGGGGAACACTGAAGCTTTCTTT
CASSQTTGAGLGNTEAFF
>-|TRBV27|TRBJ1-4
TGTGCCAGTCGCGGCGGGGCAGGCATCGGGGAAAAACTGTTTTTT
CASRGGAGIGEKLFF
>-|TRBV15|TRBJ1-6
TGTGCCACCTCGGAGGTTTTGCACTATAATTCACCCCTCCACTTT
CATSEVLHYNSPLHF
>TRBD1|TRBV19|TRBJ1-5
TGTGCCAGTACCGATACAGGGGTTAGAAGCAATCAGCCCCAGCATTTT
CASTDTGVRSNQPQHF
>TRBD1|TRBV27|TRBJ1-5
TGTGCCAGCAGTTTATCGCCCGGACAGGGTGGTAACAATCAGCCCCAGCATTTT
CASSLSPGQGGNNQPQHF
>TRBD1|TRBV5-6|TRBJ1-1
TGTGCCAGCAGTAGGACAGGAGTGAACACTGAAGCTTTCTTT
CASSRTGVNTEAFF
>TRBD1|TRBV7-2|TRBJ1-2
TGTGCCAGCAGCTTGGACAGGGTGGGTTATGGCTACACCTTC
CASSLDRVGYGYTF